The T cell receptor beta chain under discussion was sequenced for a study of cytomegalovirus exposure and HLA in healthy donors. Study-wide points: 87-base-pair reads could not separate some V segments, including TRBV6-2 and TRBV6-3.

Of note for this clone: Its antigen is still unknown.

The CDR3 spans 15 residues. Germline V lookup: CDR1 LNHDA, CDR2 SQIVND (reference sequence). Trimming took 0 bases from V and 2 from J, leaving 11 bases between them. The PCR had 60 Vbeta and 13 Jbeta primers. Authors' processing steps: A follow-up analysis tallied 65 million to 80 million unique TCR beta chains, roughly 11 million shared. Assay used: immunoSEQ multiplex PCR; TCRdb lists only in-frame clones, some missing. Clonal size and the V and J genes are those of that table, whereas D and trimming came from the DNA. Of about 130,000 clones in the sample, 70% to 85% were seen once. The sample comprised PBMCs. The receptor was isolated from a woman aged 60-75 years in good health and CMV-seropositive. The genes are TRBV19 and TRBJ2-7; D perhaps matches TRBD1 (6 bases). The CDR3: CASSIDHRETYEQYF. CDR3 nucleotide sequence: TGTGCCAGTAGTATAGATCACAGGGAGACCTACGAGCAGTACTTC.